A selection of T cell receptor beta chains follows, all from one sample in a study of blood T cell repertoires in COVID-19. The data were produced by immunoSEQ multiplex PCR, yet TCRdb's version contains in-frame clones alone and is incomplete. The repertoire holds almost 500,000 clones, with roughly nine tenths as singletons. The sequenced material came from PBMCs or T cells enriched from blood (not recorded which). The receptors were sampled from a woman between 55 and 75 years old who had recovered from COVID-19. Each CDR3 is given with its conserved first and last residue. The order of the fields is V gene, D gene, J gene, clone size, CDR3 DNA, CDR3 protein. The D gene is left open where the match is weak. A row's size may be missing; if present it is once, few, many or a size class.

v_call: TRBV23-1; d_call: .; j_call: TRBJ2-2; clone_size: .; cdr3_nt: TGCGCCAGCAGTCCAGGGACCGGGGAGCTGTTTTTT; cdr3_aa: CASSPGTGELFF
v_call: TRBV9; d_call: .; j_call: TRBJ2-4; clone_size: .; cdr3_nt: TGTGCCAGCAGCGTAGTTCCGGAGACTGACATTCAGTACTTC; cdr3_aa: CASSVVPETDIQYF
v_call: TRBV19; d_call: .; j_call: TRBJ1-3; clone_size: .; cdr3_nt: TGTGCCAGTAGTCCAAAGGACACCTCGAGCTCTGGAAACACCATATATTTT; cdr3_aa: CASSPKDTSSSGNTIYF
v_call: TRBV24-1; d_call: TRBD1; j_call: TRBJ1-1; clone_size: .; cdr3_nt: TGTGCCACCAGGGCGACAGGGGGCGGGAACACTGAAGCTTTCTTT; cdr3_aa: CATRATGGGNTEAFF
v_call: TRBV19; d_call: .; j_call: TRBJ1-1; clone_size: once; cdr3_nt: TGTGCCAGTAGTTCCCCTAGCGGTAGGGGGAAAACTGAAGCTTTCTTT; cdr3_aa: CASSSPSGRGKTEAFF
v_call: TRBV9; d_call: TRBD2; j_call: TRBJ2-3; clone_size: .; cdr3_nt: TGTGCCAGCAGCGTAGCTGGGGGACTAGCGGGGGAAGATACGCAGTATTTT; cdr3_aa: CASSVAGGLAGEDTQYF
v_call: TRBV2; d_call: .; j_call: TRBJ1-5; clone_size: .; cdr3_nt: TGTGCCAGCAGTGAAGGAGCCGGGACACTTTATAGCAATCAGCCCCAGCATTTT; cdr3_aa: CASSEGAGTLYSNQPQHF
v_call: TRBV28; d_call: TRBD1; j_call: TRBJ1-2; clone_size: .; cdr3_nt: TGTGCCAGCAGTTACCGGGACAGACATAACTATGGCTACACCTTC; cdr3_aa: CASSYRDRHNYGYTF
v_call: TRBV19; d_call: .; j_call: TRBJ1-1; clone_size: .; cdr3_nt: TGTGCCAGTAGTATTGGGGGGGGGACTGAAGCTTTCTTT; cdr3_aa: CASSIGGGTEAFF
v_call: TRBV10-2; d_call: TRBD1; j_call: TRBJ1-1; clone_size: .; cdr3_nt: TGCGCCAGCAGTGAGCAGACAGGGATGAACACTGAAGCTTTCTTT; cdr3_aa: CASSEQTGMNTEAFF
v_call: TRBV12-5; d_call: TRBD2; j_call: TRBJ2-4; clone_size: .; cdr3_nt: TGTGCTAGTGGTTTGGGACTAGCGGGGGCCGTAGCCAAAAACATTCAGTACTTC; cdr3_aa: CASGLGLAGAVAKNIQYF
v_call: TRBV5-4; d_call: TRBD1; j_call: TRBJ1-3; clone_size: .; cdr3_nt: TGTGCCAGCAGCGGCGGGACAGGGTTAGGTTCTGGAAACACCATATATTTT; cdr3_aa: CASSGGTGLGSGNTIYF
v_call: TRBV2; d_call: .; j_call: TRBJ1-2; clone_size: .; cdr3_nt: TGTGCCAGCAGTGTGGGGGGGCAGGGTGGCTACACCTTC; cdr3_aa: CASSVGGQGGYTF
v_call: TRBV5-1; d_call: .; j_call: TRBJ2-7; clone_size: few; cdr3_nt: TGCGCCAGCAGCTTGGTGGGCAGGGCGGTCTACGAGCAGTACTTC; cdr3_aa: CASSLVGRAVYEQYF
v_call: TRBV11-2; d_call: TRBD2; j_call: TRBJ2-5; clone_size: .; cdr3_nt: TGTGCCAGCAGCTTGGGACTAGCGGAGACCCAGTACTTC; cdr3_aa: CASSLGLAETQYF
v_call: TRBV10-3; d_call: .; j_call: TRBJ2-3; clone_size: once; cdr3_nt: TGTGCCATCAGTCAGGGGTCCCCTAGCACAGATACGCAGTATTTT; cdr3_aa: CAISQGSPSTDTQYF
v_call: TRBV9; d_call: TRBD1; j_call: TRBJ1-4; clone_size: once; cdr3_nt: TGTGCCAGCAGCGCCGGGACAGCTAATGAAAAACTGTTTTTT; cdr3_aa: CASSAGTANEKLFF
v_call: TRBV6-5; d_call: TRBD1; j_call: TRBJ2-2; clone_size: .; cdr3_nt: TGTGCCAGCAGAAGGACAGGACTTGCCGGGGAGCTGTTTTTT; cdr3_aa: CASRRTGLAGELFF
v_call: TRBV6-5; d_call: TRBD1; j_call: TRBJ2-1; clone_size: .; cdr3_nt: TGTGCCAGCAGCCATGACAGGGGAGAAAATGAGCAGTTCTTC; cdr3_aa: CASSHDRGENEQFF
v_call: TRBV24-1; d_call: .; j_call: TRBJ1-5; clone_size: once; cdr3_nt: TGTGCCACCAGTGATTTCCGGGGCAATCAGCCCCAGCATTTT; cdr3_aa: CATSDFRGNQPQHF
v_call: TRBV14; d_call: .; j_call: TRBJ2-2; clone_size: .; cdr3_nt: TGTGCCAGCAGCCTGAGGGGGACACTGAACACCGGGGAGCTGTTTTTT; cdr3_aa: CASSLRGTLNTGELFF
v_call: TRBV2; d_call: .; j_call: TRBJ2-3; clone_size: .; cdr3_nt: TGTGCCAGCAGGACGGGACTGCTCACAGATACGCAGTATTTT; cdr3_aa: CASRTGLLTDTQYF
v_call: TRBV2; d_call: .; j_call: TRBJ1-2; clone_size: .; cdr3_nt: TGTGCCAGCATGGGGCCCGACGGATATGGCTACACCTTC; cdr3_aa: CASMGPDGYGYTF
v_call: TRBV24-1; d_call: TRBD2; j_call: TRBJ2-2; clone_size: once; cdr3_nt: TGTGCCACCAGTGATTTGAGGGCTAGCGGGGCCGGCACCGGGGAGCTGTTTTTT; cdr3_aa: CATSDLRASGAGTGELFF
v_call: TRBV24-1; d_call: TRBD2; j_call: TRBJ2-3; clone_size: .; cdr3_nt: TGTGCCACCAGTAGGACCAGGGAGGGGACGGGCACAGATACGCAGTATTTT; cdr3_aa: CATSRTREGTGTDTQYF
v_call: TRBV7-2; d_call: .; j_call: TRBJ2-2; clone_size: .; cdr3_nt: TGTGCCAGCACTCTCGAGAGGGAGCACACCGGGGAGCTGTTTTTT; cdr3_aa: CASTLEREHTGELFF
v_call: TRBV18; d_call: .; j_call: TRBJ2-2; clone_size: .; cdr3_nt: TGTGCCAGCTCACCTGGACTCAACACCGGGGAGCTGTTTTTT; cdr3_aa: CASSPGLNTGELFF
v_call: TRBV24-1; d_call: TRBD1; j_call: TRBJ1-5; clone_size: .; cdr3_nt: TGTGCCACCAGTGATCGACAGGGGATCCAGCCCCAGCATTTT; cdr3_aa: CATSDRQGIQPQHF
v_call: TRBV7-9; d_call: .; j_call: TRBJ2-5; clone_size: .; cdr3_nt: TGTGCCAGCAGCTCAAGGCCCGGGGGGCGGGTAGAGACCCAGTACTTC; cdr3_aa: CASSSRPGGRVETQYF
v_call: TRBV3-1/TRBV3-2; d_call: TRBD2; j_call: TRBJ2-3; clone_size: .; cdr3_nt: TGTGCCAGCAGCCAAGATGGGGGGGGGACGCAGTATTTT; cdr3_aa: CASSQDGGGTQYF
v_call: TRBV29-1; d_call: TRBD1; j_call: TRBJ2-7; clone_size: .; cdr3_nt: TGCAGCGTTGAAGTGCGGAGACAGGGATCCTACGAGCAGTACTTC; cdr3_aa: CSVEVRRQGSYEQYF
v_call: TRBV12-3/TRBV12-4; d_call: .; j_call: TRBJ1-5; clone_size: .; cdr3_nt: TGTGCCAGCTGTTTTGGCGGTCAGCCCCAGCATTTT; cdr3_aa: CASCFGGQPQHF
v_call: TRBV27; d_call: .; j_call: TRBJ1-1; clone_size: .; cdr3_nt: TGTGCCAGCAGATTCGCGGGAGGGAAGGTGAACACTGAAGCTTTCTTT; cdr3_aa: CASRFAGGKVNTEAFF
v_call: TRBV11-3; d_call: .; j_call: TRBJ1-1; clone_size: .; cdr3_nt: TGTGCCAGCAGCTCTAATCAGGGGACTGAAGCTTTCTTT; cdr3_aa: CASSSNQGTEAFF
v_call: TRBV5-1; d_call: TRBD1; j_call: TRBJ2-5; clone_size: .; cdr3_nt: TGCGCCAGCAGCTTGGGGACAGGGGGAGGTCAAGAGACCCAGTACTTC; cdr3_aa: CASSLGTGGGQETQYF
v_call: TRBV5-1; d_call: .; j_call: TRBJ1-4; clone_size: once; cdr3_nt: TGCGCCAGCAGCTTGGAAACAGGGAATAATGAAAAACTGTTTTTT; cdr3_aa: CASSLETGNNEKLFF
v_call: TRBV5-1; d_call: .; j_call: TRBJ2-2; clone_size: .; cdr3_nt: TGCGCCAGCAGCTTGGTCCAGGGGACAACCGGGGAGCTGTTTTTT; cdr3_aa: CASSLVQGTTGELFF
v_call: TRBV29-1; d_call: .; j_call: TRBJ1-2; clone_size: .; cdr3_nt: TGCAGCGTTTATAGCTATGGCTACACCTTC; cdr3_aa: CSVYSYGYTF
v_call: TRBV4-1; d_call: TRBD2; j_call: TRBJ2-2; clone_size: .; cdr3_nt: TGCGCCAGCAGCCATCCCGGGACTAGTGTCGGGGAGCTGTTTTTT; cdr3_aa: CASSHPGTSVGELFF
v_call: TRBV6-5; d_call: TRBD2; j_call: TRBJ2-7; clone_size: .; cdr3_nt: TGTGCCAGCACCCCGGGGGGGTCTCAAGTAGAGCAGTACTTC; cdr3_aa: CASTPGGSQVEQYF
v_call: TRBV4-1; d_call: TRBD2; j_call: TRBJ2-3; clone_size: .; cdr3_nt: TGCGCCAGCAGCCAAGACCCGGGGGGGCCAAAAGATACGCAGTATTTT; cdr3_aa: CASSQDPGGPKDTQYF
v_call: TRBV19; d_call: TRBD1; j_call: TRBJ1-2; clone_size: .; cdr3_nt: TGTGCCAGTAGCATTAGCGGGACAGTAAACTATGGCTACACCTTC; cdr3_aa: CASSISGTVNYGYTF
v_call: TRBV14; d_call: .; j_call: TRBJ2-7; clone_size: .; cdr3_nt: TGTGCCAGCAGCCAGGAGGGATCCTCCGAGCAGTACTTC; cdr3_aa: CASSQEGSSEQYF
v_call: TRBV13; d_call: TRBD2; j_call: TRBJ2-1; clone_size: .; cdr3_nt: TGTGCCAGCAGCTCCGGGACTAGCGGCTACAATGAGCAGTTCTTC; cdr3_aa: CASSSGTSGYNEQFF
v_call: TRBV5-1; d_call: .; j_call: TRBJ2-5; clone_size: .; cdr3_nt: TGCGCCAGCAGCTATTCCCTGGGTCGGGGAGAGACCCAGTACTTC; cdr3_aa: CASSYSLGRGETQYF
v_call: TRBV2; d_call: TRBD1; j_call: TRBJ1-2; clone_size: .; cdr3_nt: TGTGCCAGCTCTAACACAGGGGATCCCCTCTATGGCTACACCTTC; cdr3_aa: CASSNTGDPLYGYTF
v_call: TRBV19; d_call: .; j_call: TRBJ1-1; clone_size: .; cdr3_nt: TGTGCCAGTAGTTCGACAAGGGGTGAAGCTTTCTTT; cdr3_aa: CASSSTRGEAFF
v_call: TRBV5-4; d_call: TRBD2; j_call: TRBJ2-1; clone_size: .; cdr3_nt: TGTGCCAGCAGCGCCGGGACTAGCGGAAACAATGAGCAGTTCTTC; cdr3_aa: CASSAGTSGNNEQFF
v_call: TRBV19; d_call: TRBD1; j_call: TRBJ1-2; clone_size: .; cdr3_nt: TGTGCCAGTAGGAGTGACAGGGGGTTGTCGGGTGGCTACACCTTC; cdr3_aa: CASRSDRGLSGGYTF
v_call: TRBV19; d_call: TRBD2; j_call: TRBJ2-3; clone_size: .; cdr3_nt: TGTGCCAGTAGTATCTCGTCTTTAGCGGGGGGGACAGATACGCAGTATTTT; cdr3_aa: CASSISSLAGGTDTQYF
v_call: TRBV6-5; d_call: TRBD2; j_call: TRBJ2-7; clone_size: .; cdr3_nt: TGTGCCAGCAGTTATGATGGGGGAGGGCAGCAGTACTTC; cdr3_aa: CASSYDGGGQQYF
v_call: TRBV6-5; d_call: .; j_call: TRBJ1-2; clone_size: .; cdr3_nt: TGTGCCAGCAGTTACTCGGGGGCAGGGGAGGGCTTC; cdr3_aa: CASSYSGAGEGF
v_call: TRBV6-5; d_call: TRBD1; j_call: TRBJ1-5; clone_size: .; cdr3_nt: TGTGCCAGCAGCCCCAGGACAGGGGACCAGCCCCAGCATTTT; cdr3_aa: CASSPRTGDQPQHF
v_call: TRBV4-1; d_call: TRBD2; j_call: TRBJ2-3; clone_size: .; cdr3_nt: TGCGCCAGCAGCCAGGTTCGGCTAGCGGGGGGGATAGGTACAGATACGCAGTATTTT; cdr3_aa: CASSQVRLAGGIGTDTQYF